This TCR beta chain was sequenced in a study of cytotoxic CD8 clonotypes in ibrutinib-treated CLL. The CDR3 loop spans 13 amino acids. The J segment lost 3 bases and the V segment lost 1 base, leaving 0 bases of the junction unmatched. Per germline, CDR1 SGHNT and CDR2 YYREEE (reference sequence). TCRdb keeps only in-frame clones here, not all; method: immunoSEQ multiplex PCR. The table shows over 30,000 clones, with 65% to 70% occurring only once. Sequenced here: PBMCs, sampled at disease progression, from a patient treated with ibrutinib. The sequence came from a human donor with chronic lymphocytic leukemia. This chain connects TRBV5-4 to TRBJ2-7; 8 bases line up with TRBD2. CDR3 DNA sequence: TGTGCCAGCAGCTTGCGGGAGGGCTACGAGCAGTACTTC. Protein: CASSLREGYEQYF.